One and the same sample provided the 32 T cell receptor beta chains below, sequenced in a study of a mutant IDH1 vaccine in newly diagnosed glioma. Time point meaning: week 35, safety follow-up. A single vaccine dose contained 300 ug of mutant IDH1 20-mer peptide, and topical imiquimod was used with it. What these receptors recognize is not known. This table comes from immunoSEQ multiplex PCR, and its TCRdb copy is limited to in-frame clones, with some not included. The table records tens of thousands of clones, 81% of them present only once. Sequencing was performed on PBMCs, taken from a glioma patient whose treatment included an IDH1 peptide vaccine. These receptors originate from a man aged 35-49 years with glioma.

The chain couples TRBV7-3 to TRBJ1-2; 7 bases are shared with TRBD1. The germline V gene has CDR1 SGHTA and CDR2 FQGTGA. Unmatched junction bases numbered 15, after V lost 7 bases and J lost 7 bases. This CDR3 region has 15 residues. The CDR3 DNA reads TGTGCCAGCAAATTTACCATCGGGACAGCACCTGGCTACACCTTC. Its translation is CASKFTIGTAPGYTF.

The V and J genes are TRBV5-4 and TRBJ1-1; D is unclear. Per germline, CDR1 SGHNT and CDR2 YYREEE (reference sequence). This CDR3 comprises 16 residues. V was trimmed by 2 bases and J by 1 base, leaving 15 bases between them. In DNA, the CDR3 is TGTGCCAGCAGCTTAGGAGGGCGAGAACGGAACACTGAAGCTTTCTTT. Protein sequence: CASSLGGRERNTEAFF.

The V and J genes are TRBV5-1 and TRBJ2-5, with D perhaps TRBD1 or TRBD2 (7 bases each). The CDR3 consists of 15 residues. The V end lost 3 bases, the J end lost 1 base, and 13 bases lay between the germline ends. Germline CDR1 is SGHRS and CDR2 is YFSETQ. The CDR3 loop reads CASSWGGTAQETQYF. CDR3 DNA sequence: TGCGCCAGCAGCTGGGGAGGGACAGCCCAAGAGACCCAGTACTTC. The full variable domain, with the rest looked up from reference TRBV5-1 and TRBJ2-5, is KAGVTQTPRYLIKTRGQQVTLSCSPISGHRSVSWYQQTPGQGLQFLFEYFSETQRNKGNFPGRFSGRQFSNSRSEMNVSTLELGDSALYLCASSWGGTAQETQYFGPGTRLLVL.

This clone was observed a handful of times. This chain joins TRBV19 and TRBJ1-1; 7 nucleotides line up with TRBD1. Germline CDR1 and CDR2: LNHDA and SQIVND (reference sequence). The CDR3 extends over 13 amino acids. The V gene end was trimmed by 4 bases and the J gene end by 4 bases; junction bases not matched to a gene: 3. The CDR3 sequence is CASSSQGGTEAFF. CDR3 DNA: TGTGCCAGTAGTAGCCAGGGGGGCACTGAAGCTTTCTTT.

The chain has TRBV10-3 and TRBJ2-7; tentatively, D is TRBD1 (6 bases). Trimming shortened V by 3 bases and J by 4 bases, and 13 bases separated the two germline ends. Per the germline V gene, CDR1 is ENHRY and CDR2 is SYGVKD. This CDR3 has 14 residues. The CDR3 nucleotides read TGTGCCATCAGTGACATCACAGGGTCGTACGAGCAGTACTTC. Its protein product is CAISDITGSYEQYF.

The CDR3 DNA is TGTGCCAGCAGCCTCCTTCAAGGCTACGAGCAGTACTTC. Translated, it gives CASSLLQGYEQYF. The V and J genes are TRBV6-6 and TRBJ2-7; no clear D. Trimming cost V 6 bases and J 3 bases, with 12 bases left between them. The CDR3 consists of 13 residues. Per germline, CDR1 MNHNY and CDR2 SVGAGI (reference sequence).

The chain combines TRBV29-1 with TRBJ2-7, with D unclear. This CDR3 comprises 13 residues. The ends were cut back, 2 bases at V and 0 bases at J, with 8 bases in the middle. Per germline, CDR1 SQVTM and CDR2 ANQGSEA. This CDR3 reads CSVELIGSYEQYF. Written as DNA, the CDR3 is TGCAGCGTTGAACTCATAGGCTCCTACGAGCAGTACTTC.

V usage is TRBV5-4 and J usage is TRBJ2-5; D is possibly TRBD2 (7 bases). CDR1 SGHNT and CDR2 YYREEE come from the germline V gene (reference sequence). This CDR3 is 16 amino acids long. The germline V and J ends were trimmed by 4 bases and 4 bases, with 20 bases remaining between them. The chain's CDR3 is CASSPTDGGRGETQYF. The DNA of the CDR3 is TGTGCCAGCAGCCCGACAGACGGGGGGCGAGGAGAGACCCAGTACTTC.

The rearrangement links TRBV5-1 to TRBJ1-6; D possibly corresponds to TRBD1 (5 bases). CDR1 SGHRS and CDR2 YFSETQ come from the germline V gene. The CDR3 has 16 residues. Trimming took off 3 bases at V and 3 bases at J, with 13 bases between the two ends. The CDR3 is CASSWAGTDYNSPLHF. In nucleotides, the CDR3 is TGCGCCAGCAGCTGGGCCGGGACGGACTATAATTCACCCCTCCACTTT.

The rearrangement joins TRBV6-1 to TRBJ2-4; 7 bases are a match to TRBD2. V dropped 4 bases and J dropped 3; count of bases not matched to a gene: 9. CDR1 is MNHNS and CDR2 is SASEGT in the germline V gene. CDR3 length: 16 amino acids. CDR3 nucleotides: TGTGCCAGCAGTGGCCCGGGAGGAGGTGGCAAAAACATTCAGTACTTC. Translating it yields CASSGPGGGGKNIQYF.

The chain joins TRBV7-2 to TRBJ2-7; D may be TRBD2 (6 bases). Trimming pared 5 bases from V and 7 bases from J, leaving 12 bases between. CDR3 length: 12 residues. Germline V gene sequence: CDR1 SGHTA, CDR2 FQGNSA. The CDR3 loop is CASSPPAGEQYF. CDR3 bases: TGTGCCAGCAGCCCCCCCGCGGGGGAGCAGTACTTC.

The chain has TRBV12-5 and TRBJ2-1; D is unclear. Germline V gives CDR1 LGHNT, CDR2 FRNRAP. The CDR3 sequence is 14 residues long. Trimming left V 6 bases short and J 0 bases short, with 9 bases between. The CDR3 DNA sequence: TGTGCTAGTGGACGTATCCTCTCCTACAATGAGCAGTTCTTC. Translation: CASGRILSYNEQFF. Full variable domain (outside the CDR3, taken from reference TRBV12-5 and TRBJ2-1): DARVTQTPRHKVTEMGQEVTMRCQPILGHNTVFWYRQTMMQGLELLAYFRNRAPLDDSGMPKDRFSAEMPDATLATLKIQPSEPRDSAVYFCASGRILSYNEQFFGPGTRLTVL.

V gene TRBV7-2 combines with J gene TRBJ2-7; TRBD1 might be the D (6 bases). This CDR3 is built from 13 residues. In germline, CDR1 is SGHTA, CDR2 FQGNSA. Trimming took 5 bases from V and 4 from J, leaving 12 bases between them. CDR3 residues: CASSVRTVYEQYF. CDR3 DNA sequence: TGTGCCAGCAGCGTAAGGACAGTGTACGAGCAGTACTTC.

The chain employs TRBV6-6 and TRBJ2-7; D is possibly TRBD2 (5 bases). V dropped 2 bases and J dropped 0 bases, with 5 bases sitting between them. This CDR3 is 13 amino acids long. Germline CDR1 is MNHNY and CDR2 is SVGAGI (reference sequence). The CDR3 here is CASSYGLSYEQYF. CDR3 nucleotide sequence: TGTGCCAGCAGTTACGGACTCTCCTACGAGCAGTACTTC.

The chain carries TRBV19 and TRBJ1-1; D perhaps matches TRBD1 (6 bases). Trimming shortened V by 3 bases and J by 5 bases, and 13 bases separated the two germline ends. From germline, CDR1 is LNHDA and CDR2 SQIVND (reference sequence). The CDR3 is 14 residues long. The CDR3 reads CASSMDSAGTEAFF. The CDR3 nucleotides are TGTGCCAGTAGTATGGACAGTGCGGGGACTGAAGCTTTCTTT.

In regard to this clone: The identical CDR3 is also encoded by other nucleotide sequences in the sample. The chain recombines TRBV27 with TRBJ2-7; D might be TRBD2 (6 bases). The V end lost 3 bases, the J end lost 0 bases, and 9 bases lay between the germline ends. The CDR3 runs to 14 residues. Germline values: CDR1 MNHEY, CDR2 SMNVEV (reference sequence). The DNA for the CDR3 is TGTGCCAGCAGTTTTTCCGGGAGCTCCTACGAGCAGTACTTC. This codes for CASSFSGSSYEQYF.

This sequence joins TRBV15 and TRBJ2-7, with D unclear. Germline-derived CDR1 and CDR2 are LNHNV and YYDKDF (reference sequence). This CDR3 has 12 residues. V lost 10 bases, J lost 3 bases, and 13 bases lay in between. The CDR3 protein is CAISDGIYEQYF. The CDR3 region has the DNA TGTGCCATTTCGGACGGTATCTACGAGCAGTACTTC. Looking up the rest from reference TRBV15 and TRBJ2-7 gives the full variable domain: DAMVIQNPRYQVTQFGKPVTLSCSQTLNHNVMYWYQQKSSQAPKLLFHYYDKDFNNEADTPDNFQSRRPNTSFCFLDIRSPGLGDTAMYLCAISDGIYEQYFGPGTRLTVT.

The genes are TRBV11-2 and TRBJ2-1; D is unclear. Looked up from germline, CDR1 is SGHAT and CDR2 is FQNNGV. The length of the CDR3 is 15 residues. Trimming left V 4 bases short and J 6 bases short, with 16 bases between. CDR3 residues: CASSYPASRVNEQFF. The CDR3 nucleotides read TGTGCCAGCAGCTATCCGGCCTCTAGAGTCAATGAGCAGTTCTTC.

The rearrangement links TRBV6-6 to TRBJ1-6; D is unclear. The V gene lost 1 base and the J gene lost 5 bases, with 9 bases spanning the gap. CDR3 length equals 15 residues. From germline, CDR1 is MNHNY and CDR2 SVGAGI (reference sequence). The CDR3 loop is CASSYYPQDNSPLHF. CDR3 coding DNA: TGTGCCAGCAGTTACTACCCCCAGGATAATTCACCCCTCCACTTT.

This chain joins TRBV20-1 and TRBJ1-1, with D possibly matching TRBD1 (5 bases). V lost 6 bases to trimming and J lost 3 bases, with 8 bases between them. The CDR3 extends over 11 amino acids. The V gene's germline CDR1 is DFQATT and CDR2 SNEGSKA (reference sequence). For the CDR3, the DNA is TGCAGTGCCCCCAGGGACACTGAAGCTTTCTTT. It encodes CSAPRDTEAFF.

CDR3 sequence (DNA): TGTGCCAGCAGCTTGAGAGACCCCCTGAACACCGGGGAGCTGTTTTTT. It encodes CASSLRDPLNTGELFF. The V gene is TRBV7-9, the J gene TRBJ2-2, with D uncertain. This CDR3 is 16 amino acids long. With 3 bases removed from V and 1 base from J, the gap between germline ends came to 12 bases. CDR1 is SEHNR, CDR2 FQNEAQ, per germline (reference sequence). Using reference TRBV7-9 and TRBJ2-2 for the parts outside the CDR3, the full variable domain is DTGVSQNPRHKITKRGQNVTFRCDPISEHNRLYWYRQTLGQGPEFLTYFQNEAQLEKSRLLSDRFSAERPKGSFSTLEIQRTEQGDSAMYLCASSLRDPLNTGELFFGEGSRLTVL.

The gene calls are TRBV19 and TRBJ2-5; 8 bases agree with TRBD1. Germline V gene sequence: CDR1 LNHDA, CDR2 SQIVND (reference sequence). This CDR3 has 15 amino acids. After removal of 1 base from V and 5 bases from J, the junction contained 6 bases not matched to a gene. In DNA, the CDR3 is TGTGCCAGTAGTATAGGGGTACAGGGGGGCGAGACCCAGTACTTC. Translating it yields CASSIGVQGGETQYF.

This chain joins TRBV7-3 and TRBJ2-5, with 7 bases that match TRBD1. The CDR3 sequence is 16 residues long. The V gene end was trimmed by 5 bases and the J gene end by 1 base; junction bases not matched to a gene: 10. Per the germline V gene, CDR1 is SGHTA and CDR2 is FQGTGA. The CDR3 region is CASSPNRRQGQETQYF. The CDR3, as DNA: TGTGCCAGCAGCCCCAACCGTAGACAGGGCCAAGAGACCCAGTACTTC.

This chain joins TRBV28 and TRBJ2-2; D may be TRBD2 (6 bases). V lost 8 bases to trimming and J lost 2 bases, with 21 bases between them. The CDR3 is 17 amino acids. Germline lookup yields CDR1 MDHEN and CDR2 SYDVKM. In nucleotides, the CDR3 is TGTGCCAGCGGGGCTAGCGACCCTTATCCCAACACCGGGGAGCTGTTTTTT. Residues: CASGASDPYPNTGELFF.

This chain joins TRBV5-1 and TRBJ1-2, with TRBD1 identical over 10 bases. The CDR3 length is 14 residues. Germline-derived CDR1 and CDR2 are SGHRS and YFSETQ. V gave up 3 bases and J gave up 7 bases; unmatched junction bases: 6. The CDR3: CASSYLGDRGGYTF. The CDR3 bases are TGCGCCAGCAGCTACTTAGGGGACAGGGGTGGCTACACCTTC.

The chain carries TRBV4-3 and TRBJ1-5; 8 positions agree with TRBD1. V lost 0 bases to trimming and J lost 5 bases; unmatched junction nucleotides: 6. CDR3 size: 16 residues. CDR1 is LGHNA, CDR2 YSLEER, per germline. The CDR3 region is CASSQDTDRVYQPQHF. DNA of the CDR3: TGCGCCAGCAGCCAAGATACGGACAGGGTGTATCAGCCCCAGCATTTT.

The CDR3 loop reads CASSVGGGTLSGANVLTF. In DNA, the CDR3 is TGTGCCAGCAGCGTAGGTGGGGGGACCCTCTCTGGGGCCAACGTCCTGACTTTC. The chain links TRBV9 to TRBJ2-6; TRBD2 might be the D (6 bases). The V gene's germline CDR1 is SGDLS and CDR2 YYNGEE. With 0 bases removed from V and 0 bases from J, the gap between germline ends came to 13 bases. The CDR3 sequence is 18 residues long.

V and J are TRBV2 and TRBJ1-4; 7 bases align to TRBD1. The CDR3 contains 15 residues. After removal of 4 bases from V and 8 bases from J, the junction contained 10 bases not matched to a gene. Germline V gene sequence: CDR1 SNHLY, CDR2 FYNNEI. Here the CDR3 reads CASSGGRDSREKLFF. In DNA, the CDR3 is TGTGCCAGCAGTGGGGGAAGGGACAGTCGCGAAAAACTGTTTTTT.

V usage is TRBV29-1 and J usage is TRBJ2-1; 14 bases map to TRBD2. Germline CDR1 reads SQVTM; CDR2 reads ANQGSEA. V lost 6 bases to trimming and J lost 7 bases; unmatched junction nucleotides: 17. The CDR3 is 18 amino acids. CDR3 DNA: TGCAGCGTGGGACGGACTAGCGGGAGGACTATTCGGGATAATGAGCAGTTCTTC. This sequence encodes CSVGRTSGRTIRDNEQFF.

Here the CDR3 reads CSVKLDRQPYNEQFF. The CDR3 nucleotides are TGCAGCGTTAAACTTGACAGACAACCCTACAATGAGCAGTTCTTC. The rearrangement links TRBV29-1 to TRBJ2-1; a weak D match, TRBD1 (5 bases). Germline V gene sequence: CDR1 SQVTM, CDR2 ANQGSEA. Trimming shortened V by 5 bases and J by 2 bases, and 16 bases separated the two germline ends. CDR3 length: 15 amino acids.

The chain recombines TRBV7-2 with TRBJ2-7, with D unresolved. CDR3 length: 13 amino acids. The V gene lost 4 bases and the J gene lost 5 bases, with 12 bases spanning the gap. Looked up from germline, CDR1 is SGHTA and CDR2 is FQGNSA. CDR3 DNA sequence: TGTGCCAGCAGCTCGCGCCCGATCCACGAGCAGTACTTC. It codes for CASSSRPIHEQYF.

This sequence joins TRBV12-5 and TRBJ2-5; 7 bases agree with TRBD1. The CDR3 spans 14 residues. Germline trimming cut 2 bases from V and 4 bases from J; bases unmatched to any gene: 4. Germline V CDR1 and CDR2: LGHNT, FRNRAP. CDR3 protein: CASGLLDRPETQYF. As DNA, the CDR3 is TGTGCTAGTGGTTTGCTGGACAGGCCAGAGACCCAGTACTTC.